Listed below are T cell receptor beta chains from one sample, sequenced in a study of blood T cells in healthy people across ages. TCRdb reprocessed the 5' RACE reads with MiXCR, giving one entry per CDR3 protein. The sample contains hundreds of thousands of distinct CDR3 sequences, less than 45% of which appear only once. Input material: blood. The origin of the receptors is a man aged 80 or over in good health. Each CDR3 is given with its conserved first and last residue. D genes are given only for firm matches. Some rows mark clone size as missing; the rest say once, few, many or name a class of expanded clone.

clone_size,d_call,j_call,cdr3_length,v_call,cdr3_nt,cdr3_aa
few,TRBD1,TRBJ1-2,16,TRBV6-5,TGTGCCAGCAGTTACACGAGGACAGGGAGAAACTATGGCTACACCTTC,CASSYTRTGRNYGYTF
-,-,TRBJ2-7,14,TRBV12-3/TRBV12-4,TGTGCCAGCAGCCCGGGACGGACAATCAATGAGCAGTACTTC,CASSPGRTINEQYF
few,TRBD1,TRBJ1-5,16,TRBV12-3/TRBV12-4,TGTGCCAGCTGGGGACAGGGTGGTTCGGGCAATCAGCCCCAGCATTTT,CASWGQGGSGNQPQHF
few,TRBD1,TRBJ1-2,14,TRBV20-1,TGCAGTGCTAGAGAAGGGCTCAGGGGGCTCGGCTACACCTTC,CSAREGLRGLGYTF
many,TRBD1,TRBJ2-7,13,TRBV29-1,TGCAGCGTTTACAGGACAGGGGACGGCGAGCAGTACTTC,CSVYRTGDGEQYF
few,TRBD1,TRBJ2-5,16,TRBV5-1,TGCGCCAGCAGCTACACCGGGACAGGGATTTCGGAGACCCAGTACTTC,CASSYTGTGISETQYF
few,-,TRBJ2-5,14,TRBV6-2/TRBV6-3,TGTGCCAGCAGCCTAACGGACGGCTTCAGGACCCAGTACTTC,CASSLTDGFRTQYF
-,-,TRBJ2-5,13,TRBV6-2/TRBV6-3,TGTGCCAGCAGGGACGGGGCGGGAGAGACCCAGTACTTC,CASRDGAGETQYF
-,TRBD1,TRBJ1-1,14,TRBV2,TGTGCCAGCGTGGGGACAGGGGGTTTTACTGAAGCTTTCTTT,CASVGTGGFTEAFF
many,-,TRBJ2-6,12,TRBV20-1,TGCAGTGCTATTATGGGGGCCAACGTCCTGACTTTC,CSAIMGANVLTF
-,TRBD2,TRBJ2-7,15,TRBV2,TGTGCCAGCAGTGACGGGACTAGCCGGGGCAATGAGCAGTACTTC,CASSDGTSRGNEQYF
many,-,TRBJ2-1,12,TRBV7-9,TGTGCCAGCAGCGGATTACCCAATGAGCAGTTCTTC,CASSGLPNEQFF
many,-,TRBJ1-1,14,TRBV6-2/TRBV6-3,TGTGCCAGCATATGGGGGGGGGCCAACACTGAAGCTTTCTTT,CASIWGGANTEAFF
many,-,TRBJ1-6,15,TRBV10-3,TGTGCCATCAGCGCCGGGACGGCGTATAATTCACCCCTCCACTTT,CAISAGTAYNSPLHF
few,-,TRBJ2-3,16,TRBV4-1,TGCGCCAGCAGCCAGGGGGTGGGAGCTAGCACAGATACGCAGTATTTT,CASSQGVGASTDTQYF
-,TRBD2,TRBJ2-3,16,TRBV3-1,TGTGCCAGCAGCTCCAAACTAGCGGGAGGATTCGATACGCAGTATTTT,CASSSKLAGGFDTQYF
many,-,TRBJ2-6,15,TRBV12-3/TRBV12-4,TGTGCCAGCAGGAACAGGGTGTCTGGGGCCAACGTCCTGACTTTC,CASRNRVSGANVLTF
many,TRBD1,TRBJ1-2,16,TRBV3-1,TGTGCCAGCAGCCCGGGACAGGTCCTTGCCGTGGACGGCTACACCTTC,CASSPGQVLAVDGYTF
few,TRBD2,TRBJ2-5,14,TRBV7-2,TGTGCCAGCAGCTTAGGTGGGGGGGATGAGACCCAGTACTTC,CASSLGGGDETQYF
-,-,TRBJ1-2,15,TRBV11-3,TGTGCCAGCAGCTTAGCGGCGGACAGTGGATCTGGCTACACCTTC,CASSLAADSGSGYTF
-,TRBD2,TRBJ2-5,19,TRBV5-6,TGTGCCAGCATACGACAGGGGTTTAACAGCGGGAGGGCCCAGGAGACCCAGTACTTC,CASIRQGFNSGRAQETQYF
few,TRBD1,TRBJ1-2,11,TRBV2,TGTGCCAGCAGTAGGGACAGGGGCTACACCTTC,CASSRDRGYTF
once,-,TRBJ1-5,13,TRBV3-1,TGTGCCAGCAGCCGGGGGAGCGATCAGCCCCAGCATTTT,CASSRGSDQPQHF
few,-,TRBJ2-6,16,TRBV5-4,TGTGCCAGCAGCATGCCCTGGGGTCCCGGGGCCAACGTCCTGACTTTC,CASSMPWGPGANVLTF
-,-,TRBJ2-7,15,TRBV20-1,TGCAGTGCTAACATCCGGGGGAGCTCCTACAATGAGCAGTACTTC,CSANIRGSSYNEQYF
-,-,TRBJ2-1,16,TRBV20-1,TGCAGTGCTAGAGCCCTGGAAGCGGTTCAGCGGAATGAGCAGTTCTTC,CSARALEAVQRNEQFF
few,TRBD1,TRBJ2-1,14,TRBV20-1,TGCAGTGCTAGGGGACAGGGGGCAGACAATGAGCAGTTCTTC,CSARGQGADNEQFF
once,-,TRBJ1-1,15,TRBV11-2,TGTGCCAGCAGCTTAGCCCGGGGACAGAACACTGAAGCTTTCTTT,CASSLARGQNTEAFF
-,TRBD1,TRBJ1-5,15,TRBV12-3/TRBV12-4,TGTGCCAGCATAGAAACTGGGACAGGGAATCAGCCCCAGCATTTT,CASIETGTGNQPQHF
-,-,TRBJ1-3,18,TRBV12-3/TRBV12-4,TGTGCCAGCAGTTTAAGGGGGACGACAACGGGCACTGGAAACACCATATATTTT,CASSLRGTTTGTGNTIYF
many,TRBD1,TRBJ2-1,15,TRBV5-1,TGCGCCAGCAGCCTGGGACAGAGCTCCTACAATGAGCAGTTCTTC,CASSLGQSSYNEQFF
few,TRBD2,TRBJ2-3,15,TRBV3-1,TGTGCCAGCAGCACCTCTAGCGGGAGTCGGGATACGCAGTATTTT,CASSTSSGSRDTQYF
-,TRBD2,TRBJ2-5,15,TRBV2,TGTGCCAGCAGATGGAGCGGGACCTCGCAGGAGACCCAGTACTTC,CASRWSGTSQETQYF
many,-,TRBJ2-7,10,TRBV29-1,TGCAGCGTCGCAGACTACGAGCAGTACTTC,CSVADYEQYF
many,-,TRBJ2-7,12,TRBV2,TGTGCCAGCAGGGAGGGATCCTACGAGCAGTACTTC,CASREGSYEQYF
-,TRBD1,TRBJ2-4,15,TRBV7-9,TGTGCCAGCAGCCCGACAGGGTTGAGCAAAAACATTCAGTACTTC,CASSPTGLSKNIQYF
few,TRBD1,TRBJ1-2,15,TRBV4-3,TGCGCCAGCAGCCAAGAGATAGGGGGCGCGAAAGGCTACACCTTC,CASSQEIGGAKGYTF
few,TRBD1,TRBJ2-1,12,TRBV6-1,TGTGCCAGCAGAGGACAGGTCAATGAGCAGTTCTTC,CASRGQVNEQFF
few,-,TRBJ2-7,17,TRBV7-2,TGTGCCAGCAGCTTAGCTGGAGGAGGGGGAAAAGTGGACGAGCAGTACTTC,CASSLAGGGGKVDEQYF
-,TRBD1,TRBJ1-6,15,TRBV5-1,TGCGCCAGCAGCCCGGACAGGGGTGGTTATTCACCCCTCCACTTT,CASSPDRGGYSPLHF
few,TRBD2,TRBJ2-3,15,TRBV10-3,TGTGCCATCAGTGAGTCTAGCGGGGGGGCAGGGACGCAGTATTTT,CAISESSGGAGTQYF
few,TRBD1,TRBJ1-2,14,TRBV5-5,TGTGCCAGCAGCTGGGACAGGAGTAACTATGGCTACACCTTC,CASSWDRSNYGYTF
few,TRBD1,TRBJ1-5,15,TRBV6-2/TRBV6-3,TGTGCCAGCAGCTTACAGGGGATTGGCAATCAGCCCCAGCATTTT,CASSLQGIGNQPQHF
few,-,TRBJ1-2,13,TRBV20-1,TGCAGTGCTGGGAACAGGGTGGACTATGGCTACACCTTC,CSAGNRVDYGYTF
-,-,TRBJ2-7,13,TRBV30,TGTGCCTGGAGCAAGAGGCGAACCTACGAGCAGTACTTC,CAWSKRRTYEQYF